This TCR beta chain comes out of a study of shared clonotypes between healthy human individuals. A remark on this clone: Its target is unknown. A read error may explain this, as a much larger clone is one base away. The same CDR3 arises from other DNA sequences in this sample as well.

Germline assignment: CDR1 SGHTA and CDR2 FQGTGA. The CDR3 is made up of 14 amino acids. Each subset's genomic DNA was shared equally among a number of immunoSEQ plates. The method was immunoSEQ multiplex PCR; TCRdb's version includes in-frame clones alone and lacks a portion of them. The data contain approximately 100,000 clones, about 72% of them singletons. Findings of the study overall: The rarefaction results pointed to incomplete sorted-subset sequencing despite large depth. Naive CD4 clonotype sharing across several donors was 5% to 6%.

The receptor comes from a woman between 25 and 40 years old in good health. This rearrangement joins TRBV7-3 to TRBJ2-7; 9 nucleotides agree with TRBD1. Sequenced material: memory CD8+ T cells sorted from blood. Stated subset: CD45RO+ cells pooled with CCR7-negative TemRA cells. CDR3 nucleotide sequence: TGCGCCAGCAGCCCCCGGACAGGGGAGGTCGAGCAGTACTTC. Translation gives CASSPRTGEVEQYF.